This T cell receptor (beta chain) was recovered during a study of OX40 agonist ivuxolimab in advanced cancers. Whole-study results and caveats: It was also the case that some nonresponders had low normalized T-cell clonal expansion.

As regards this clone: Its antigen is unknown.

Collection of blood occurred at baseline, at cycle 4 day 1, and at cycle 7 day 1. The protocol was immunoSEQ multiplex PCR, while the TCRdb copy is restricted to in-frame clones and leaves out a portion. The sample lists about 26,000 clones, around nine tenths occurring once. Trimming removed 0 bases at V and 7 bases at J, with 6 bases between. Germline V lookup: CDR1 SGHTA, CDR2 FQGNSA. The CDR3 contains 12 residues. Sequencing was performed on CD4+ or CD8+ T cells sorted from blood, taken in a trial of the OX40 agonist ivuxolimab. This chain links TRBV7-2 with TRBJ1-1; D gene ambiguous. This receptor was taken from an adult with an advanced solid tumor such as melanoma, head and neck, liver or kidney cancer. The CDR3 DNA reads as TGTGCCAGCAGCTTAGCCGGTCTTGAAGCTTTCTTT. Translated: CASSLAGLEAFF.